Listed below are T cell receptor beta chains from one sample, sequenced in a study of blood T cell repertoires in COVID-19. Assay used: immunoSEQ multiplex PCR; TCRdb lists only in-frame clones, some missing. The sample lists some 330,000 clones, more than 75% occurring once. The sample comprised PBMCs or T cells enriched from blood (not recorded which). The receptors were gathered from a man aged 35-49 years in a cohort exposed to, infected with or recovered from COVID-19 (not recorded which). CDR3s include the opening cysteine and the closing phenylalanine or tryptophan. The D gene is left open where the match is weak. Where a row states a size, it is once, few, many or the class of an expanded clone; other rows omit it.

v_gene	abundance	d_gene	j_gene	CDR3aa	CDR3nt
TRBV28	.	.	TRBJ1-2	CASSPPGHVLGYTF	TGTGCCAGCAGTCCACCCGGACACGTTCTAGGCTACACCTTC
TRBV24-1	.	.	TRBJ2-2	CATSDFSGTGELFF	TGTGCCACCAGTGATTTCTCAGGGACCGGGGAGCTGTTTTTT
TRBV3-1/TRBV3-2	.	TRBD1	TRBJ2-7	CASSQMGQVHEQYF	TGTGCCAGCAGCCAAATGGGACAGGTCCACGAGCAGTACTTC
TRBV7-9	.	.	TRBJ2-1	CASSPTRSSYNEQFF	TGTGCCAGCAGCCCAACTAGGAGCTCCTACAATGAGCAGTTCTTC
TRBV30	.	TRBD2	TRBJ2-2	CAWDGLAANTGELFF	TGTGCCTGGGACGGACTAGCGGCGAACACCGGGGAGCTGTTTTTT
TRBV18	.	TRBD2	TRBJ2-7	CASSPKREGSYEQYF	TGTGCCAGCTCACCAAAGCGGGAGGGCTCCTACGAGCAGTACTTC
TRBV28	.	.	TRBJ1-6	CASSLSGFFHF	TGTGCCAGCAGTTTATCAGGTTTTTTCCACTTT
TRBV5-5	.	TRBD2	TRBJ2-7	CASSLAGGTSYEQYF	TGTGCCAGCAGTTTAGCGGGAGGTACTTCCTACGAGCAGTACTTC
TRBV28	.	.	TRBJ2-2	CASRSTFVGELFF	TGTGCCAGCAGGTCCACATTTGTCGGGGAGCTGTTTTTT
TRBV7-8	.	.	TRBJ2-1	CASSLRGAREAFYEQFF	TGTGCCAGCAGCTTAAGAGGAGCCAGGGAGGCATTCTATGAGCAGTTCTTC
TRBV3-1/TRBV3-2	once	TRBD2	TRBJ2-5	CASSQDRAGVGTQYF	TGTGCCAGCAGCCAAGACCGGGCGGGGGTCGGGACCCAGTACTTC
TRBV6-5	.	.	TRBJ1-1	CASSPGFMNTEAFF	TGTGCCAGCAGCCCAGGGTTTATGAACACTGAAGCTTTCTTT
TRBV25-1	.	.	TRBJ2-3	CASISSTDTQYF	TGTGCCAGCATTAGTAGCACAGATACGCAGTATTTT
TRBV12-3/TRBV12-4	.	TRBD1	TRBJ1-6	CASKGQGNSPLHF	TGTGCCAGCAAGGGACAGGGTAATTCACCCCTCCACTTT
TRBV5-1	.	.	TRBJ2-6	CASSLRGAGANVLTF	TGCGCCAGCAGCTTACGGGGAGCGGGGGCCAACGTCCTGACTTTC
TRBV7-8	.	.	TRBJ2-1	CASSLVRELAEQFF	TGTGCCAGCAGCTTGGTCCGGGAGCTGGCTGAGCAGTTCTTC
TRBV27	.	.	TRBJ1-5	CASSLSGGGARQPQHF	TGTGCCAGCAGTTTATCCGGTGGGGGGGCGCGTCAGCCCCAGCATTTT
TRBV25-1	.	TRBD2	TRBJ2-1	CASSESKGRGGEQFF	TGTGCCAGCAGTGAATCAAAGGGCCGGGGGGGTGAGCAGTTCTTC
TRBV4-1	.	TRBD1	TRBJ2-7	CASSPGQGASYEQYF	TGCGCCAGCAGCCCCGGACAGGGGGCTTCCTACGAGCAGTACTTC
TRBV7-2	.	TRBD1	TRBJ2-5	CASSFSPGTGKQYF	TGTGCCAGCAGCTTCAGTCCCGGGACAGGAAAACAGTACTTC
TRBV24-1	.	.	TRBJ2-2	CATSTGAGATGELFF	TGTGCCACCAGTACTGGGGCAGGGGCGACCGGGGAGCTGTTTTTT
TRBV9	once	.	TRBJ2-5	CASSVASRGVQETQYF	TGTGCCAGCAGCGTAGCTTCGCGGGGAGTCCAAGAGACCCAGTACTTC
TRBV6-5	.	TRBD1	TRBJ1-5	CASSYSGTGSYRKHF	TGTGCCAGCAGTTACTCGGGGACAGGTTCTTACCGGAAGCATTTT
TRBV18	.	TRBD1	TRBJ1-3	CASSPKGDRLKSSGNTIYF	TGTGCCAGCTCCCCGAAAGGGGACAGGCTGAAAAGCTCTGGAAACACCATATATTTT
TRBV2	.	TRBD1	TRBJ2-5	CASRPDRGRQTQYF	TGTGCCAGCAGGCCTGACAGGGGACGGCAGACCCAGTACTTC
TRBV3-1/TRBV3-2	.	TRBD2	TRBJ2-7	CASSQKGLAGVQEQYF	TGTGCCAGCAGCCAAAAAGGACTAGCGGGAGTTCAAGAGCAGTACTTC
TRBV18	.	.	TRBJ1-4	CASSAGSNEKLFF	TGTGCCAGCTCAGCCGGGAGTAATGAAAAACTGTTTTTT
TRBV5-8	.	.	TRBJ2-6	CASSYHSSGANVLTF	TGTGCCAGCAGCTACCATAGCTCTGGGGCCAACGTCCTGACTTTC
TRBV2	.	TRBD2	TRBJ2-1	CASSEVGGSSYNEQFF	TGTGCCAGCAGTGAAGTGGGAGGGAGTTCCTACAATGAGCAGTTCTTC
TRBV14	.	.	TRBJ1-1	CASSQGTGSLLWGTEAFF	TGTGCCAGCAGCCAAGGTACGGGGTCTCTTCTTTGGGGCACTGAAGCTTTCTTT
TRBV2	.	TRBD1	TRBJ2-6	CASRGQGLTSGANVLTF	TGTGCCAGCAGGGGACAGGGGCTTACCTCTGGGGCCAACGTCCTGACTTTC
TRBV6-5	few	TRBD1	TRBJ1-1	CASSPQGGTEAFF	TGTGCCAGCAGTCCACAGGGGGGGACTGAAGCTTTCTTT
TRBV10-3	.	.	TRBJ2-7	CAISESQFEQYF	TGTGCCATCAGTGAGTCCCAGTTCGAGCAGTACTTC
TRBV27	.	.	TRBJ1-2	CASSLRRGPNYGYTF	TGTGCCAGCAGTTTACGGAGGGGCCCAAACTATGGCTACACCTTC
TRBV5-1	.	TRBD2	TRBJ2-1	CASSAQRTTSGQTSSYNEQFF	TGCGCCAGCAGCGCACAACGTACGACTAGCGGGCAAACGAGCTCCTACAATGAGCAGTTCTTC
TRBV5-1	.	.	TRBJ1-4	CASSLVASNEKLFF	TGCGCCAGCAGCTTGGTAGCCTCTAATGAAAAACTGTTTTTT
TRBV19	.	.	TRBJ2-1	CASKWSSTGEQFF	TGTGCCAGTAAGTGGTCCTCCACCGGGGAGCAGTTCTTC
TRBV4-2	once	TRBD1	TRBJ1-4	CASSQGTGGLAPNEKLFF	TGTGCCAGCAGCCAAGGGACAGGGGGCCTAGCCCCCAATGAAAAACTGTTTTTT
TRBV5-8	.	TRBD1	TRBJ2-7	CASSGDRGEQYF	TGTGCCAGCAGCGGGGACAGAGGCGAGCAGTACTTC
TRBV19	.	TRBD1	TRBJ2-2	CASSVGTGDLTGELFF	TGTGCCAGTAGTGTCGGGACAGGGGATCTCACCGGGGAGCTGTTTTTT
TRBV29-1	.	TRBD1	TRBJ1-1	CSAGTGERAFF	TGCAGCGCCGGGACAGGGGAACGAGCTTTCTTT
TRBV5-1	once	.	TRBJ1-2	CASSRTDNYGYTF	TGCGCCAGCAGCAGGACAGACAACTATGGCTACACCTTC
TRBV14	.	.	TRBJ2-5	CASSQFRDQETQYF	TGTGCCAGCAGCCAATTCCGGGACCAAGAGACCCAGTACTTC
TRBV19	few	TRBD2	TRBJ2-2	CASKGRELPGELFF	TGTGCCAGTAAGGGGCGGGAGTTGCCCGGGGAGCTGTTTTTT
TRBV14	many	.	TRBJ2-3	CASSYAGLADTQYF	TGTGCCAGCAGCTACGCAGGTCTTGCCGATACGCAGTATTTT